The entry that follows covers one T cell receptor (beta chain) sequence. Its antigen is unknown. TCR beta libraries were built with iRepertoire HTBI primers and Arm-PCR of CDR3 regions. One entry per CDR3 protein, called by TCRdb with MiXCR from the multiplex PCR reads. The table lists 500,000 to 700,000 distinct CDR3 sequences, approximately 31% of them singletons. Per the germline V gene, CDR1 is SEHNR and CDR2 is FQNEAQ (reference sequence). This CDR3 comprises 15 residues. J was trimmed by 8 bases and V by 5 bases; bases with no gene match: 11. The data were taken from a study of regulatory T cells in long-lasting Graves disease. About the research overall: Persistent cases were those of Graves' disease that involved over 5 years of antithyroid drugs with positive TSH receptor antibodies.

Time point here: persistent/refractory GD, antithyroid drugs over 5 years with positive TRAb. PBMC-derived RNA was used for the TCR library. The source of the patients was an endocrinology department in Xi'an, China. Peripheral blood, Nine milliliters per patient, was collected in EDTA tubes. Findings and caveats of the study: Favoring TRBV28, TRBJ1-2 and TRBJ2-5 was a feature seen in persistent disease.

The chain carries TRBV7-9 and TRBJ2-1, with 8 nucleotides matching TRBD2. Material: peripheral blood mononuclear cells (PBMCs), obtained when the disease was refractory, from a patient treated with antithyroid drugs. This sequence originates from a female donor with Graves disease. The CDR3, as DNA: TGTGCCAGCAGCCCGTCCCAGCGGGAGAAGTATGAGCAGTTCTTC. This gives the protein CASSPSQREKYEQFF.